A single T cell receptor beta chain is shown here with its context. Documented treatment: oral pan-JAK inhibitor, 5-10 mg twice daily. The junction had 10 bases not matched to a gene; V was cut back by 3 bases and J by 4 bases. Looked up from germline, CDR1 is SGHDT and CDR2 is YYEEEE. CDR3 length: 17 amino acids. The data stem from a study of CD8+ T cells in alopecia areata. The authors extracted RNA and reverse transcribed it into cDNA as the sequencing template. Clones were sequenced by immunoSEQ multiplex PCR, and TCRdb holds only the in-frame ones, with some missing. Of 180,000 or so clones in the sample, 55% to 70% are singletons; the top ten hold 5.5% to 6%.

Sequencing used CD4+ T cells sorted from blood, obtained at week 24, from a patient treated with tofacitinib. This sequence joins TRBV5-6 and TRBJ2-3; 11 nucleotides match TRBD2. The sequence was obtained from a human donor with alopecia areata. CDR3: CASSSLLAGVDADTQYF. As DNA, the CDR3 is TGTGCCAGCAGCTCTTTACTAGCGGGAGTTGATGCAGATACGCAGTATTTT.